This is a list of T cell receptor beta chains from one sample in a study of T cells in Graves' hyperthyroidism and ophthalmopathy. MiXCR, run by TCRdb on the multiplex PCR reads, gives a single entry per CDR3 protein. The table has around 580,000 distinct CDR3 sequences, just over 45% seen once; the top ten hold more than 7.5%. Sequenced sample: peripheral blood or thyroid tissue (not recorded which). The receptors were sampled from a young woman with Graves' hyperthyroidism. Each CDR3 is given with its conserved first and last residue. A D gene is named only where the DNA matches it firmly. The size of a clone is reported for some rows only, either as once, few or many, or as a class for expanded clones.

size: .; V: TRBV20-1; J: TRBJ1-5; D: .; CDR3: CSAKGGVQPQHF; DNA: TGCAGTGCTAAGGGAGGGGTTCAGCCCCAGCATTTT
size: few; V: TRBV29-1; J: TRBJ2-7; D: .; CDR3: CSVVTYYEQYF; DNA: TGCAGCGTTGTTACTTACTACGAGCAGTACTTC
size: few; V: TRBV24-1; J: TRBJ2-3; D: .; CDR3: CATQLGGTDTQYF; DNA: TGTGCCACTCAGTTAGGCGGCACAGATACGCAGTATTTT
size: .; V: TRBV27; J: TRBJ2-3; D: TRBD2; CDR3: CASSSPSGIDTDTQYF; DNA: TGTGCCAGCAGTTCACCTAGCGGGATAGATACAGATACGCAGTATTTT
size: .; V: TRBV7-9; J: TRBJ2-4; D: .; CDR3: CASSPLGVGERKNIQYF; DNA: TGTGCCAGCAGCCCTTTAGGAGTAGGAGAGAGGAAAAACATTCAGTACTTC
size: .; V: TRBV11-2; J: TRBJ2-2; D: TRBD2; CDR3: CASSLREGFF; DNA: TGTGCCAGCAGCCTGAGGGAGGGGTTTTTT
size: many; V: TRBV29-1; J: TRBJ2-7; D: .; CDR3: CSAGTSRNYEQYF; DNA: TGCAGCGCCGGTACTAGCAGGAACTACGAGCAGTACTTC
size: many; V: TRBV7-9; J: TRBJ2-2; D: TRBD1; CDR3: CASSLAPDRATGELFF; DNA: TGTGCCAGCAGCTTAGCCCCCGACAGGGCCACCGGGGAGCTGTTTTTT
size: .; V: TRBV7-9; J: TRBJ2-7; D: .; CDR3: CASSFAGTPYEQYF; DNA: TGTGCCAGCAGCTTCGCCGGGACCCCCTACGAGCAGTACTTC
size: .; V: TRBV7-9; J: TRBJ2-7; D: .; CDR3: CASPGSTYEQYF; DNA: TGTGCCAGCCCAGGGTCAACCTACGAGCAGTACTTC
size: .; V: TRBV29-1; J: TRBJ2-5; D: TRBD2; CDR3: CSVETGGWQETQYF; DNA: TGCAGCGTTGAGACCGGGGGGTGGCAAGAGACCCAGTACTTC
size: .; V: TRBV25-1; J: TRBJ1-3; D: .; CDR3: CASSRGDGPRNTIYF; DNA: TGTGCCAGCTCTCGGGGCGACGGGCCTAGGAACACCATATATTTT
size: .; V: TRBV15; J: TRBJ1-4; D: .; CDR3: CATSQRGYTEKLFF; DNA: TGTGCCACCTCCCAGAGGGGCTACACTGAAAAACTGTTTTTT
size: .; V: TRBV7-9; J: TRBJ1-2; D: .; CDR3: CASSLARGDGNTF; DNA: TGTGCCAGCAGCTTAGCGAGGGGGGACGGAAACACCTTC
size: .; V: TRBV2; J: TRBJ2-7; D: TRBD1; CDR3: CASKTGTGEQYF; DNA: TGTGCCAGCAAAACCGGGACAGGGGAGCAGTACTTC
size: once; V: TRBV10-3; J: TRBJ1-1; D: .; CDR3: CAISASALDTEAFF; DNA: TGTGCCATCAGTGCTAGCGCCCTAGACACTGAAGCTTTCTTT
size: many; V: TRBV3-1; J: TRBJ1-1; D: TRBD1; CDR3: CASSQAGGGTEAFF; DNA: TGTGCCAGCAGCCAAGCAGGGGGCGGCACTGAAGCTTTCTTT
size: few; V: TRBV3-1; J: TRBJ2-7; D: TRBD2; CDR3: CASSQGTSVEQYF; DNA: TGTGCCAGCAGCCAAGGGACTAGTGTCGAGCAGTACTTC
size: .; V: TRBV10-3; J: TRBJ1-2; D: TRBD1; CDR3: CAISEHRGLDYGYTF; DNA: TGTGCCATCAGTGAACACAGGGGGTTGGACTATGGCTACACCTTC
size: .; V: TRBV15; J: TRBJ2-7; D: TRBD2; CDR3: CATSDLAGGNEQYF; DNA: TGTGCCACCAGCGATCTAGCGGGAGGTAACGAGCAGTACTTC
size: .; V: TRBV24-1; J: TRBJ1-5; D: .; CDR3: CATSASTGQPQHF; DNA: TGTGCCACCAGTGCTAGTACGGGTCAGCCCCAGCATTTT
size: .; V: TRBV18; J: TRBJ1-1; D: TRBD1; CDR3: CASSPTGTGATEAFF; DNA: TGTGCCAGCTCACCAACCGGGACAGGAGCCACTGAAGCTTTCTTT
size: many; V: TRBV25-1; J: TRBJ1-1; D: .; CDR3: CASSPTVPTETEAFF; DNA: TGTGCCAGCAGTCCGACAGTCCCAACGGAAACTGAAGCTTTCTTT
size: .; V: TRBV5-1; J: TRBJ1-3; D: .; CDR3: CASLLDRRFGNTIYF; DNA: TGCGCCAGCCTACTTGACAGACGCTTTGGAAACACCATATATTTT
size: many; V: TRBV20-1; J: TRBJ2-5; D: TRBD2; CDR3: CSAYLAGGRQETQYF; DNA: TGCAGTGCGTATCTAGCGGGAGGGCGGCAAGAGACCCAGTACTTC
size: .; V: TRBV29-1; J: TRBJ2-7; D: TRBD1; CDR3: CSARQGARYEQYF; DNA: TGCAGCGCTAGACAGGGGGCCAGGTACGAGCAGTACTTC
size: .; V: TRBV29-1; J: TRBJ1-3; D: .; CDR3: CSVEQAPGNTIYF; DNA: TGCAGCGTTGAACAGGCACCTGGAAACACCATATATTTT
size: .; V: TRBV15; J: TRBJ1-2; D: TRBD1; CDR3: CATSPQRGQGGNYGYTF; DNA: TGTGCCACCAGCCCGCAAAGGGGTCAGGGGGGGAACTATGGCTACACCTTC
size: once; V: TRBV7-9; J: TRBJ1-2; D: .; CDR3: CASTWTGDYGYTF; DNA: TGTGCCAGCACCTGGACCGGGGACTATGGCTACACCTTC
size: few; V: TRBV5-6; J: TRBJ2-2; D: .; CDR3: CASRDLRRGLNGELFF; DNA: TGTGCCAGCAGGGACCTCCGCCGGGGGCTCAACGGGGAGCTGTTTTTT
size: .; V: TRBV12-3/TRBV12-4; J: TRBJ2-7; D: .; CDR3: CASSEPGESRNEQYF; DNA: TGTGCCAGCAGTGAACCAGGGGAGAGTAGGAATGAGCAGTACTTC
size: many; V: TRBV11-2; J: TRBJ1-3; D: .; CDR3: CASSLEEGRGFGNTIYF; DNA: TGTGCCAGCAGCTTAGAGGAGGGCAGGGGATTCGGAAACACCATATATTTT
size: .; V: TRBV12-3/TRBV12-4; J: TRBJ2-5; D: .; CDR3: CASSFRSTGEQYF; DNA: TGTGCCAGCAGTTTTAGGTCCACCGGGGAGCAGTACTTC
size: .; V: TRBV7-9; J: TRBJ1-1; D: .; CDR3: CASSTYGGTEAFF; DNA: TGTGCCAGCAGCACCTATGGGGGGACTGAAGCTTTCTTT
size: many; V: TRBV9; J: TRBJ1-1; D: .; CDR3: CASSVNREGGGTEAFF; DNA: TGTGCCAGCAGCGTAAATCGCGAAGGGGGAGGCACTGAAGCTTTCTTT
size: many; V: TRBV24-1; J: TRBJ2-5; D: .; CDR3: CATSDAVVSFSPQETQYF; DNA: TGTGCCACCAGTGATGCGGTCGTGTCCTTTTCCCCCCAAGAGACCCAGTACTTC
size: .; V: TRBV15; J: TRBJ2-6; D: .; CDR3: CATSRDLGGANVLTF; DNA: TGTGCCACCAGCAGAGATCTGGGTGGGGCCAACGTCCTGACTTTC
size: many; V: TRBV4-3; J: TRBJ1-2; D: .; CDR3: CALLPFYGYTF; DNA: TGCGCCCTGTTGCCCTTCTATGGCTACACCTTC
size: .; V: TRBV29-1; J: TRBJ1-2; D: TRBD1; CDR3: CSVTTQTGAGYTF; DNA: TGCAGCGTGACGACTCAAACAGGGGCTGGCTACACCTTC
size: .; V: TRBV7-3; J: TRBJ1-2; D: .; CDR3: CASSSGYGCTF; DNA: .
size: .; V: TRBV6-5; J: TRBJ1-4; D: TRBD1; CDR3: CASSCWTGPNEKLFF; DNA: TGTGCCAGCAGTTGTTGGACAGGACCTAATGAAAAACTGTTTTTT
size: many; V: TRBV6-5; J: TRBJ2-7; D: .; CDR3: CASSYEAVLTYEQYF; DNA: TGTGCCAGCAGTTACGAAGCGGTTCTTACCTACGAGCAGTACTTC
size: many; V: TRBV12-3/TRBV12-4; J: TRBJ2-5; D: TRBD1; CDR3: CASSRTGGRETQYF; DNA: TGTGCCAGCAGTCGGACAGGGGGCCGGGAGACCCAGTACTTC
size: .; V: TRBV2; J: TRBJ1-2; D: .; CDR3: CAARGRRVGYGYTF; DNA: TGTGCGGCGCGAGGACGGAGGGTGGGCTATGGCTACACCTTC